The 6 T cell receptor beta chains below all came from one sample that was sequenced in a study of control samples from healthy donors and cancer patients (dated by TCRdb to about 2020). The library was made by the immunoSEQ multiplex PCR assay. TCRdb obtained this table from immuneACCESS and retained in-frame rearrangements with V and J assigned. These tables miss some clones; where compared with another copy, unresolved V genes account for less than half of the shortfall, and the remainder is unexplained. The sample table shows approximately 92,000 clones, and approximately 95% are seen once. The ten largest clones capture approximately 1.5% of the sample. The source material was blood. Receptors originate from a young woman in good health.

The CDR3 spells CASSFRGGEQFF. In DNA, the CDR3 is TGCGCCAGCAGTTTCAGGGGAGGTGAGCAGTTCTTC. The V gene is TRBV10-2, the J gene TRBJ2-1; D may be TRBD1 or TRBD2 (6 bases each). Germline CDR1 and CDR2: WSHSY and SAAADI. The V and J ends lost 5 bases and 9 bases respectively, with 11 bases between them. The CDR3 sequence is 12 residues long.

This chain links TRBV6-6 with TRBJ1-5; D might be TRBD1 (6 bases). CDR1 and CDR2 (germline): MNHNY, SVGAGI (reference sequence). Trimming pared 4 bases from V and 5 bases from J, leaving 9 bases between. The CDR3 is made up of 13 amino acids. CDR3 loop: CASSSNRDQPQHF. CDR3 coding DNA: TGTGCCAGCAGTTCTAACAGGGATCAGCCCCAGCATTTT.

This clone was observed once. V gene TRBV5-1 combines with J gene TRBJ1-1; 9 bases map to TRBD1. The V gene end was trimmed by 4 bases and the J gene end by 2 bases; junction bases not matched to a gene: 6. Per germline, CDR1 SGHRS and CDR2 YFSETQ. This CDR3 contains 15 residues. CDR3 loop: CASSPGQGKNTEAFF. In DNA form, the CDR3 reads TGCGCCAGCAGCCCGGGACAGGGTAAAAACACTGAAGCTTTCTTT. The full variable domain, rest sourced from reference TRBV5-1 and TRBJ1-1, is KAGVTQTPRYLIKTRGQQVTLSCSPISGHRSVSWYQQTPGQGLQFLFEYFSETQRNKGNFPGRFSGRQFSNSRSEMNVSTLELGDSALYLCASSPGQGKNTEAFFGQGTRLTVV.

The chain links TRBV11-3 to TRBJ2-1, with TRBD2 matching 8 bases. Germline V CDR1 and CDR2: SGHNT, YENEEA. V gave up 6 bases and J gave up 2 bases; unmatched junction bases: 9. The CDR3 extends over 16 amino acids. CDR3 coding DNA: TGTGCCAGCAGTTTCCGTAGCGGGACGGCCTACAATGAGCAGTTCTTC. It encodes CASSFRSGTAYNEQFF. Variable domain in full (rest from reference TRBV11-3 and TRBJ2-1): EAGVVQSPRYKIIEKKQPVAFWCNPISGHNTLYWYLQNLGQGPELLIRYENEEAVDDSQLPKDRFSAERLKGVDSTLKIQPAELGDSAVYLCASSFRSGTAYNEQFFGPGTRLTVL.

The CDR3 loop reads CASSRALSIWPQHF. CDR3 nucleotide sequence: TGTGCCAGCAGCCGGGCCTTGAGTATTTGGCCCCAGCATTTT. The rearrangement links TRBV3-1 (or the pseudogene TRBV3-2) to TRBJ1-5, with D hard to call. V was shortened by 4 bases and J by 9 bases, with 16 bases between the two germline ends. Germline V lookup: CDR1 LGHDT, CDR2 YNNKEL (reference sequence). The CDR3 is 14 residues long.

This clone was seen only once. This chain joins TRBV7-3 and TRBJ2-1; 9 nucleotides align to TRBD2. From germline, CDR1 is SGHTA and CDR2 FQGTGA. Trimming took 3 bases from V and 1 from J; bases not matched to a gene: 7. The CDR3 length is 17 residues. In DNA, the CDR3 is TGTGCCAGCAGCTTGGGCGGACTAGCGAATTCCTACAATGAGCAGTTCTTC. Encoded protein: CASSLGGLANSYNEQFF.